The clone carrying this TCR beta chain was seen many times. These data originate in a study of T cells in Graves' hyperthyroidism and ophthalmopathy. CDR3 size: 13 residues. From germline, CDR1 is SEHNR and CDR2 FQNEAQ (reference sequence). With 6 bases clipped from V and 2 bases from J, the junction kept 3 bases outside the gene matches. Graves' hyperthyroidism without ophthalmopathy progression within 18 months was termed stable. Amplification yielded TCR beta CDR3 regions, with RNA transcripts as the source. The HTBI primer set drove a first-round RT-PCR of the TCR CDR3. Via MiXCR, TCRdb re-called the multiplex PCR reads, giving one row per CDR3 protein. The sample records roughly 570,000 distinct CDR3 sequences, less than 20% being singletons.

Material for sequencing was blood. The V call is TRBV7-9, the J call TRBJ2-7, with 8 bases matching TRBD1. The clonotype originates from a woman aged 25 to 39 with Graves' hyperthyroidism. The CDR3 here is CASRLQGAYEQYF. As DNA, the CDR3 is TGTGCCAGCAGGTTACAGGGGGCCTACGAGCAGTACTTC.